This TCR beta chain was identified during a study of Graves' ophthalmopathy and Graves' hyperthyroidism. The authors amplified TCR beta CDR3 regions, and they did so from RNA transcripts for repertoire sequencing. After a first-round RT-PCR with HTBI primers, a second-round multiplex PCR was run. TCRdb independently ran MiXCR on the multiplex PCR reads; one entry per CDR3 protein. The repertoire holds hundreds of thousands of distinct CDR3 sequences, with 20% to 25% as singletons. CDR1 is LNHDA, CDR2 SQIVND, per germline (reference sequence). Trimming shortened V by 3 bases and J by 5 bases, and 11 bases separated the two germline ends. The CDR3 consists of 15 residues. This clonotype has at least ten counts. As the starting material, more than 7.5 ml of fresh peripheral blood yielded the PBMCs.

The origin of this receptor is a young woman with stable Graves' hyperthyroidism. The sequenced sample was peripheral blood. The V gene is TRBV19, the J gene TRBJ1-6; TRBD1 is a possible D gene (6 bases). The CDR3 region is CASSISTGDNSPLHF. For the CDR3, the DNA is TGTGCCAGTAGTATCTCGACAGGCGATAATTCACCCCTCCACTTT.